A single sample is the source of the 10 T cell receptor beta chains below, sequenced in a study of T cells in localized non-small cell lung cancer. The protocol was immunoSEQ multiplex PCR, while the TCRdb copy is restricted to in-frame clones and leaves out a portion. The data hold tens of thousands of clones, with roughly 89% observed a single time. Source: peripheral blood, taken before any cancer treatment. These receptors all come from a male donor at least 60 years old with stage I lung adenocarcinoma.

The J gene is TRBJ1-1, the V gene TRBV5-6, with a weak D call TRBD1 (5 bases). Germline loops: CDR1 SGHDT, CDR2 YYEEEE. The CDR3 has 14 residues. The V end lost 1 base, the J end lost 10 bases, and 17 bases lay between the germline ends. CDR3 bases: TGTGCCAGCAGCTTGTTGTCTGGCAGGGCGGGAGCTTTCTTT. As protein: CASSLLSGRAGAFF.

The rearrangement uses TRBV7-2 and TRBJ2-7; 10 bases line up with TRBD1. Germline CDR1 is SGHTA and CDR2 is FQGNSA. This CDR3 contains 14 residues. The trim removed 5 bases at V and 2 bases at J, leaving 3 bases unmatched. CDR3 nucleotide sequence: TGTGCCAGCAGCGCCGGGACAGGGGCCTACGAGCAGTACTTC. Its protein is CASSAGTGAYEQYF.

The chain couples TRBV30 to TRBJ1-4; D is possibly TRBD1 (5 bases). There are 14 residues in the CDR3. Between the trimmed V and J ends, which lost 3 bases and 5 bases, there was a span of 13 bases. Germline-derived CDR1 and CDR2 are GTSNPN and SVGIG (reference sequence). CDR3: CAWRSSGSNEKLFF. CDR3 DNA: TGTGCCTGGAGGTCTTCAGGGTCGAATGAAAAACTGTTTTTT.

The chain couples TRBV18 to TRBJ1-1; the D is unclear. Per germline, CDR1 KGHSH and CDR2 LQKENI. V lost 5 bases and J lost 4, with 17 bases in between. The CDR3 loop spans 15 amino acids. In DNA form, the CDR3 reads TGTGCCAGCTCAGAGCAGGCCGGAGGGAGCACTGAAGCTTTCTTT. Translated: CASSEQAGGSTEAFF.

This chain connects TRBV4-3 to TRBJ1-1; TRBD1 might be the D (6 bases). The CDR3 runs 14 residues. Germline V gene data show CDR1 as LGHNA and CDR2 as YSLEER. Trimming took off 4 bases at V and 1 base at J, with 10 bases between the two ends. In DNA form, the CDR3 reads TGCGCCAGCAGCCCCGGGACATGGAACACTGAAGCTTTCTTT. It specifies CASSPGTWNTEAFF.

V usage is TRBV28 and J usage is TRBJ1-4; D is unresolved. Germline loops: CDR1 MDHEN, CDR2 SYDVKM. The V end was cut by 3 bases, the J end by 0 bases, with 14 bases between. The CDR3 length is 17 residues. CDR3 sequence: CASSLAHFRSTNEKLFF. The CDR3 nucleotides read TGTGCCAGCAGTTTGGCGCATTTCCGGTCAACTAATGAAAAACTGTTTTTT.

This rearrangement joins TRBV7-9 to TRBJ1-5; D is undetermined. Looked up from germline, CDR1 is SEHNR and CDR2 is FQNEAQ (reference sequence). V was trimmed by 1 base and J by 7 bases, leaving 11 bases between them. This CDR3 spans 14 amino acids. The CDR3 DNA reads as TGTGCCAGCAGCTTAGGAGAGGGAGGACAGCCCCAGCATTTT. It translates to CASSLGEGGQPQHF.

The rearrangement joins TRBV6-4 to TRBJ2-7; 10 nucleotides match TRBD1. The CDR3 covers 14 residues. V dropped 5 bases and J dropped 3; count of bases not matched to a gene: 4. Germline V gene lookup returns CDR1 MRHNA and CDR2 SNTAGT. CDR3 bases: TGTGCCAGCAGTCGCCGGGACAGGGGCTACGAGCAGTACTTC. Residues: CASSRRDRGYEQYF.

The CDR3: CASSFTGSSYNSPLHF. In DNA, the CDR3 is TGCGCCAGCAGCTTTACAGGGAGCTCCTATAATTCACCCCTCCACTTT. This chain connects TRBV5-1 to TRBJ1-6; TRBD1 is a possible D gene (6 bases). Germline V gene sequence: CDR1 SGHRS, CDR2 YFSETQ. Between the trimmed V and J ends, which lost 2 bases and 0 bases, there was a span of 9 bases. CDR3 size: 16 residues.

The rearrangement uses TRBV28 and TRBJ1-2; D gene unclear. The CDR3 contains 13 residues. Trimming removed 0 bases at V and 6 bases at J, with 8 bases between. From germline, CDR1 is MDHEN and CDR2 SYDVKM. In nucleotides, the CDR3 is TGTGCCAGCAGTTTATGGAGGGAAGATGGCTACACCTTC. Its translation is CASSLWREDGYTF.